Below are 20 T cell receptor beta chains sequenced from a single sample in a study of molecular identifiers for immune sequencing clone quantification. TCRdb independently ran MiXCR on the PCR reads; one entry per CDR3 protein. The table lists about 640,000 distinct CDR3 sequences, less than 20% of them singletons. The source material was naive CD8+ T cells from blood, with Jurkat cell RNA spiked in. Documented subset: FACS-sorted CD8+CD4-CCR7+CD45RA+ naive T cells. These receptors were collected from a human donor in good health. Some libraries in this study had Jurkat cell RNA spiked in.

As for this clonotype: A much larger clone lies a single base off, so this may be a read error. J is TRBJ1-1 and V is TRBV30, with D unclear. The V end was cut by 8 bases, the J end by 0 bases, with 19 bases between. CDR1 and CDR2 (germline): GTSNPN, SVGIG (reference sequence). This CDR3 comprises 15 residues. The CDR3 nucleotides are TGTGCCCACGGCCCAGTGGGTACAATGAACACTGAAGCTTTCTTT. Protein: CAHGPVGTMNTEAFF.

CDR3 in DNA: TGTGCCAGCAGTAAGCCCGACGAGGCTAATCAGCCCCAGCATTTT. Its translation: CASSKPDEANQPQHF. The V and J genes are TRBV12-3 or TRBV12-4 and TRBJ1-5, with no clear D. V lost 5 bases, J lost 4 bases, and 15 bases lay in between. This CDR3 spans 15 amino acids.

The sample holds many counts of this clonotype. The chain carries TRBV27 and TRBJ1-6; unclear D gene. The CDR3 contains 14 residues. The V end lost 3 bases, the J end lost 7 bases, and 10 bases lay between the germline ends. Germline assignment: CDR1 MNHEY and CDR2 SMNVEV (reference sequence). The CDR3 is CASSFRGLNSPLHF. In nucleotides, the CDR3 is TGTGCCAGCAGTTTCCGAGGACTAAATTCACCCCTCCACTTT.

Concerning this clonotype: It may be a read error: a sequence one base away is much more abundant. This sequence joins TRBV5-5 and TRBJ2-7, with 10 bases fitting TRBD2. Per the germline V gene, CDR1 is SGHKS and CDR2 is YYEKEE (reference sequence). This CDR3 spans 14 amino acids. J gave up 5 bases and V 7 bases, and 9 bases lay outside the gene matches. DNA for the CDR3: TGTGCCAGCGAGGAAGCGGGGGGGTCCAACGAGCAGTACTTC. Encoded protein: CASEEAGGSNEQYF.

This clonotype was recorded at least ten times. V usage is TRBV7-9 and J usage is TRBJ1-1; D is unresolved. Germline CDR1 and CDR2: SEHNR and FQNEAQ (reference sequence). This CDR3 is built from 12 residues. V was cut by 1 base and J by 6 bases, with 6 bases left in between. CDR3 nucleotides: TGTGCCAGCAGCTTAGGGTGGCCTGAAGCTTTCTTT. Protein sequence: CASSLGWPEAFF.

CDR3 coding DNA: TGTGCCAGCAGTTACGCCCTCGGCGTGCAGTACTTC. Translation: CASSYALGVQYF. The chain is built from TRBV6-2 or TRBV6-3 and TRBJ2-7; D gene uncertain. Germline V gene lookup returns CDR1 MNHEY and CDR2 SVGEGT. Trimming removed 2 bases from V and 9 bases from J, with 11 bases in between. The CDR3 extends over 12 amino acids.

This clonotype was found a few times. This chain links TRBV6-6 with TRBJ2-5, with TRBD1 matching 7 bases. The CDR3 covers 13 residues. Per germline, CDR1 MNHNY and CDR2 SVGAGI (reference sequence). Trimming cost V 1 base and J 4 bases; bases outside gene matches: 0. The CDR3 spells CASSYYRGETQYF. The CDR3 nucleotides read TGTGCCAGCAGTTACTACAGGGGAGAGACCCAGTACTTC.

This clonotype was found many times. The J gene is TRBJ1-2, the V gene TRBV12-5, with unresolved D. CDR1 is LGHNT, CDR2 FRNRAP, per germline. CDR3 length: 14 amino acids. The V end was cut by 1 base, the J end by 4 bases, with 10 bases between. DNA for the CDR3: TGTGCTAGTGGTTTGGCGTCCGGCACCTATGGCTACACCTTC. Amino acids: CASGLASGTYGYTF.

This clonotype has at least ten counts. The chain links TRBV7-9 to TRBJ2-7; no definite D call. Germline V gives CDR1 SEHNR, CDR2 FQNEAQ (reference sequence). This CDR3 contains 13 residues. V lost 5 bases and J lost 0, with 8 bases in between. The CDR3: CASSIGSSYEQYF. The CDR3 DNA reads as TGTGCCAGCAGCATAGGCAGCTCCTACGAGCAGTACTTC.

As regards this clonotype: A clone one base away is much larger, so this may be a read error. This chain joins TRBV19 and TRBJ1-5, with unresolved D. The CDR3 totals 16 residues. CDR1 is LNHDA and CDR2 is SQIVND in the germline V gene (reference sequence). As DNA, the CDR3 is TGTGCCACTAGTATATCCGTCCACCGTAGCAATCAGCCCCAGCATTTT. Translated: CATSISVHRSNQPQHF.

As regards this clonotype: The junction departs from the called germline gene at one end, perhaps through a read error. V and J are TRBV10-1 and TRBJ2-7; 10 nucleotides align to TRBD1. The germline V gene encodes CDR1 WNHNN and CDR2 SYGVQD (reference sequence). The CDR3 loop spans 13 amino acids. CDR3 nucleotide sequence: TGCGCCAGCAGACCGGGACAGGGGAACGAGCAGTGCTTC. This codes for CASRPGQGNEQCF.

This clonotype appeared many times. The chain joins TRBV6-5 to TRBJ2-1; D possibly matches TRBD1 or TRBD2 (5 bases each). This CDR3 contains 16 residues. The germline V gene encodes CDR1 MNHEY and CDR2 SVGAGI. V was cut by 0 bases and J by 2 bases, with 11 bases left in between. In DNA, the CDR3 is TGTGCCAGCAGTTACTCGAGCCAGGGACCCTACAATGAGCAGTTCTTC. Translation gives CASSYSSQGPYNEQFF.

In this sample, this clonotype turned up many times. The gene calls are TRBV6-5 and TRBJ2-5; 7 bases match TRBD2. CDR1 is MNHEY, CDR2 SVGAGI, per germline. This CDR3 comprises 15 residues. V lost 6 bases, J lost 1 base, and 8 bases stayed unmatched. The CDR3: CASSTGLYGQETQYF. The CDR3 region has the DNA TGTGCCAGCAGCACGGGACTATATGGCCAAGAGACCCAGTACTTC.

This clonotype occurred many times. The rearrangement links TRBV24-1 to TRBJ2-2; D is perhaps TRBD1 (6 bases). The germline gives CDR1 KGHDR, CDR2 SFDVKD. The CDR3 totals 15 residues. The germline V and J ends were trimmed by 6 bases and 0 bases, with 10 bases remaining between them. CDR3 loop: CATSSGTTNTGELFF. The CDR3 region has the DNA TGTGCCACCAGTTCCGGGACAACGAACACCGGGGAGCTGTTTTTT.

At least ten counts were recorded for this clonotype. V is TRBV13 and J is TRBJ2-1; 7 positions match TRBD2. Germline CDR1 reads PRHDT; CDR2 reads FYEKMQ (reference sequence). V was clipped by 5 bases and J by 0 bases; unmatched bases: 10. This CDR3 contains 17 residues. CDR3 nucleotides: TGTGCCAGCAGCCCATTGGGGGTAGCGGGCTCCTACAATGAGCAGTTCTTC. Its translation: CASSPLGVAGSYNEQFF.

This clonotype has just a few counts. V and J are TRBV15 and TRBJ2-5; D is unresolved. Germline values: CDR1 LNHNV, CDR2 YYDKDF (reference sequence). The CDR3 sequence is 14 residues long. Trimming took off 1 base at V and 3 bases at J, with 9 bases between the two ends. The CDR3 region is CATSRVDAEETQYF. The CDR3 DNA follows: TGTGCCACCAGCAGAGTCGACGCGGAAGAGACCCAGTACTTC.

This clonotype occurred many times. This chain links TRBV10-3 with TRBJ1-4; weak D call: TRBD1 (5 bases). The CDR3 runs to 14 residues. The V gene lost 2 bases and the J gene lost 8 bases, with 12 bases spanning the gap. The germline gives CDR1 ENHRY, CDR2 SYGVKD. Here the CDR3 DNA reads TGTGCCATCAGTGAGGGGGCCGGGCTGGAAAAACTGTTTTTT. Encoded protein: CAISEGAGLEKLFF.

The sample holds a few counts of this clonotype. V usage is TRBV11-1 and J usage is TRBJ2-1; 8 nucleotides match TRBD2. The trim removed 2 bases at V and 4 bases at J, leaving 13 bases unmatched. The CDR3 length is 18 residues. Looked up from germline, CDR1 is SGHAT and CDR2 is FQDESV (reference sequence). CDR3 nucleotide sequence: TGTGCCAGCAGCTTAAGTCTAGCGGGCTCCGCGCTGTACAATGAGCAGTTCTTC. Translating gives CASSLSLAGSALYNEQFF.

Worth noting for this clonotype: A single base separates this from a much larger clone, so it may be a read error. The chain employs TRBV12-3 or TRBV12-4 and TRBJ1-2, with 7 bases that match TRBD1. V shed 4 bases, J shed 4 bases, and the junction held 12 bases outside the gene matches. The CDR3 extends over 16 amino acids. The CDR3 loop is CASSSGTELPFYGYTF. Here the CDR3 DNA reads TGTGCCAGCAGTTCCGGGACAGAACTACCTTTCTATGGCTACACCTTC.

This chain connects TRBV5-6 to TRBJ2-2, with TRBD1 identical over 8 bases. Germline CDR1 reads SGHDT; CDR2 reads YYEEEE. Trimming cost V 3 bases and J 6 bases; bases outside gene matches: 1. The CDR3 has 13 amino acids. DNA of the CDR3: TGTGCCAGCAGCTCAGGGGGCGCCGGGGAGCTGTTTTTT. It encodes CASSSGGAGELFF.